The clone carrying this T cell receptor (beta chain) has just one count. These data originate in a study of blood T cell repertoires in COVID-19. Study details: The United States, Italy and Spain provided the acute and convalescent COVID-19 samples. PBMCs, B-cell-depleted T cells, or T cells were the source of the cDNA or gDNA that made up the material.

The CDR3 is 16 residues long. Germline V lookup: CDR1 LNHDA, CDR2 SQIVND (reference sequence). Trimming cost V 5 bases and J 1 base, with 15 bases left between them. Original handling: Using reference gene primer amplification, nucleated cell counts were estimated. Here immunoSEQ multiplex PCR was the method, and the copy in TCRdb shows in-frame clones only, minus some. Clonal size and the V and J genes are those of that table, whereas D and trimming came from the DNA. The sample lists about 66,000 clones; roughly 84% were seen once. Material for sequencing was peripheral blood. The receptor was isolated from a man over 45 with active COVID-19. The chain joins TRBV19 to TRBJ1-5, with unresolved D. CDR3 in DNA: TGTGCCAGTAGTCTCAATGGTCGGTCCAGCAATCAGCCCCAGCATTTT. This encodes CASSLNGRSSNQPQHF.